Shown below are 11 T cell receptor beta chains from a single sample sequenced in a study of cytomegalovirus exposure and HLA in healthy donors. The protocol was immunoSEQ multiplex PCR, while the TCRdb copy is restricted to in-frame clones and leaves out a portion. The table has about 200,000 clones, around 86% seen once. Sequenced sample: PBMCs. These receptor sequences come from a woman aged 18-29 years in good health and CMV-seropositive.

The CDR3 is CSVEAVTYNEQFF. In DNA, the CDR3 is TGCAGCGTTGAGGCGGTCACTTACAATGAGCAGTTCTTC. The chain is built from TRBV29-1 and TRBJ2-1; D call uncertain. V shed 3 bases and J shed 4 bases, with 10 bases lying between them. Per germline, CDR1 SQVTM and CDR2 ANQGSEA. The CDR3 is made up of 13 amino acids.

This chain joins TRBV7-3 and TRBJ1-1; 8 bases are shared with TRBD1. The trim removed 4 bases at V and 4 bases at J, leaving 5 bases unmatched. This CDR3 region has 14 residues. Per the germline V gene, CDR1 is SGHTA and CDR2 is FQGTGA. The CDR3, as DNA: TGTGCCAGCAGCTGGACGACAGGGGCCACTGAAGCTTTCTTT. Encoded protein: CASSWTTGATEAFF.

This clone showed up just a few times. The CDR3 spells CASSLEVRYEQYF. The CDR3 DNA reads as TGTGCCAGCAGCCTAGAGGTCCGCTACGAGCAGTACTTC. The chain uses TRBV2 and TRBJ2-7; D remains ambiguous. V shed 6 bases and J shed 3 bases, with 12 bases lying between them. This CDR3 is 13 amino acids long. Germline assignment: CDR1 SNHLY and CDR2 FYNNEI.

The rearrangement links TRBV4-1 to TRBJ2-7, with 9 positions matching TRBD2. Trimming at V came to 0 bases and at J to 6 bases, leaving 15 bases not matched to a gene. The germline V gene has CDR1 MGHRA and CDR2 YSYEKL. This CDR3 is built from 18 residues. The CDR3 loop reads CASSQDWAGGPPRGEQYF. CDR3 DNA sequence: TGCGCCAGCAGCCAAGATTGGGCGGGAGGGCCCCCGCGGGGCGAGCAGTACTTC.

The V call is TRBV5-4, the J call TRBJ2-2, with D uncertain. Germline CDR1 reads SGHNT; CDR2 reads YYREEE (reference sequence). The V end was cut by 0 bases, the J end by 5 bases, with 14 bases between. The length of the CDR3 is 16 residues. The CDR3 loop reads CASSLAGTLHTGELFF. The CDR3 DNA follows: TGTGCCAGCAGCTTGGCAGGAACGCTTCATACCGGGGAGCTGTTTTTT.

V gene TRBV9 combines with J gene TRBJ2-1; the match to TRBD2 covers 10 bases. Germline V CDR1 and CDR2: SGDLS, YYNGEE. The junction had 4 bases not matched to a gene; V was cut back by 3 bases and J by 7 bases. This CDR3 is 14 amino acids long. The CDR3 sequence is CASSDGLAENEQFF. CDR3 nucleotides: TGTGCCAGCAGCGACGGACTAGCGGAAAATGAGCAGTTCTTC.

The V gene is TRBV27, the J gene TRBJ1-2, with TRBD1 as a possible D gene (5 bases). V was trimmed by 3 bases and J by 4 bases, leaving 24 bases between them. This CDR3 contains 18 residues. Per the germline V gene, CDR1 is MNHEY and CDR2 is SMNVEV (reference sequence). CDR3 sequence: CASSFYPPTPTEPYGYTF. For the CDR3, the DNA is TGTGCCAGCAGTTTTTACCCCCCGACCCCGACAGAGCCCTATGGCTACACCTTC.

The chain joins TRBV4-1 to TRBJ1-4; D is unclear. Trimming left V 1 base short and J 7 bases short, with 7 bases between. The germline V gene has CDR1 MGHRA and CDR2 YSYEKL. This CDR3 region has 13 residues. The CDR3 coding sequence is TGCGCCAGCAGCCAAGTTCCAGGTGAAAAACTGTTTTTT. Its protein is CASSQVPGEKLFF.

V and J are TRBV9 and TRBJ2-7; no firm D call. This CDR3 contains 16 residues. V was trimmed by 3 bases and J by 3 bases, leaving 19 bases between them. The V gene's germline CDR1 is SGDLS and CDR2 YYNGEE. CDR3 sequence: CASSADEAASGYEQYF. As DNA, the CDR3 is TGTGCCAGCAGCGCAGATGAGGCAGCTTCTGGCTACGAGCAGTACTTC. The entire variable domain, with the rest obtained from reference TRBV9 and TRBJ2-7, is as follows: DSGVTQTPKHLITATGQRVTLRCSPRSGDLSVYWYQQSLDQGLQFLIQYYNGEERAKGNILERFSAQQFPDLHSELNLSSLELGDSALYFCASSADEAASGYEQYFGPGTRLTVT.

V is TRBV6-6 and J is TRBJ2-3; D perhaps matches TRBD2 (5 bases). There are 15 residues in the CDR3. Germline loops: CDR1 MNHNY, CDR2 SVGAGI (reference sequence). V lost 2 bases and J lost 0, with 9 bases in between. DNA for the CDR3: TGTGCCAGCAGTTACGGACTCTCTAGCACAGATACGCAGTATTTT. This gives the protein CASSYGLSSTDTQYF.

The chain has TRBV10-1 and TRBJ2-3, with 8 bases aligning to TRBD2. Germline trimming cut 7 bases from V and 6 bases from J; bases unmatched to any gene: 9. The CDR3 spans 14 residues. Germline V gene lookup returns CDR1 WNHNN and CDR2 SYGVQD (reference sequence). DNA of the CDR3: TGCGCCAGCAACTTAGCGGGGCGCGAGGATACGCAGTATTTT. It yields the protein CASNLAGREDTQYF.